This T cell receptor (beta chain) appears in the sequencing data of a study of identical twins. TCRdb reprocessed the 5' RACE reads via MiXCR and lists one record per CDR3 protein. The data contain 700,000 or so distinct CDR3 sequences, roughly 20% of them singletons. Germline CDR1 is LGHNA and CDR2 is YSLEER. The CDR3 runs 14 residues. Trimming removed 0 bases at V and 6 bases at J, with 12 bases between. The data were also submitted as part of a second study, on T cells expressing NK-cell markers.

The material sequenced was PBMCs. V gene TRBV4-3 combines with J gene TRBJ2-7, with no clear D. The sequence was obtained from a woman between 18 and 30 years old in good health. The CDR3 DNA reads as TGCGCCAGCAGCCAAGAGGTGAATTTCCCCGAGCAGTACTTC. As protein: CASSQEVNFPEQYF.